This is a list of T cell receptor beta chains from one sample in a study of response to subunit inactivated influenza vaccine. In TCRdb, the RT-PCR reads were re-called with MiXCR into one record per CDR3 protein. The sample includes around 850,000 distinct CDR3 sequences, around a sixth of them seen just once. The sequencing used PBMCs from blood, collected roughly 5 days after vaccination. These receptors came from a man aged 50 to 59 who received an inactivated influenza vaccine. Each CDR3 is given with its conserved first and last residue. The D gene is left open where the match is weak. Rows may omit the clone size; those that give it use once, few, many or a size class.

d_call j_call v_call clone_size cdr3_nt cdr3_aa
TRBD2 TRBJ2-1 TRBV7-3 NA TGTGCCAGCAGCTTAACGTTGGCTAGCGGGAGGGCGGGGAATGAGCAGTTCTTC CASSLTLASGRAGNEQFF
NA TRBJ2-1 TRBV21-1 NA TGTGCCAGCAGCAAAGCCGGGCAGGGACTAGCGGATGACAATGAGCAGTTCTTC CASSKAGQGLADDNEQFF
TRBD1 TRBJ2-2 TRBV10-3 NA TGTGCCAGCATGAGTCACCAGTGGATGACAGGGACCGGGGAGCTGTTTTTT CASMSHQWMTGTGELFF
NA TRBJ2-3 TRBV29-1 NA TGCAGCGTTGGAGACATCCAGTATTTT CSVGDIQYF
NA TRBJ1-6 TRBV4-2 once TGTGCCAGCAGCCAAGAGGTTGTTTCGGGGGTCGGGCTTAATTCACCCCTCCACTTT CASSQEVVSGVGLNSPLHF
TRBD2 TRBJ2-5 TRBV20-1 many TGCAGTGCTGGGACACTAGCGGGGAGTAGCTTC CSAGTLAGSSF
NA TRBJ2-5 TRBV29-1 NA TGCAGCGTTGGTGCAAGAGAAGAGACCCAGTACTTC CSVGAREETQYF
NA TRBJ1-1 TRBV5-1 few TGCGCCAGCAGCTTGACAGAGAGGAACACTGAAGCTTTCTTT CASSLTERNTEAFF
NA TRBJ2-2 TRBV9 few TGTGCCAGCAGCGATGGATTCAGGGGCGTCGGCACCGGGGAGCTGTTTTTT CASSDGFRGVGTGELFF
TRBD2 TRBJ2-3 TRBV30 once TGTGCCTGGAGTGTACCGCTAGCGGATATATCACAGTATTTT CAWSVPLADISQYF
TRBD2 TRBJ2-1 TRBV13 NA TGTGCCAGCAGCTCAGTAGCGGGTGCCTACAATGAGCAGTTCTTC CASSSVAGAYNEQFF
NA TRBJ1-2 TRBV6-1 NA TGTGCCAGCAGCGTAGGGATACCTAACTATGGCTACACCTTC CASSVGIPNYGYTF
NA TRBJ1-1 TRBV27 NA TGTGCCAGCAAGACAGATATGAACACTGAAGCTTTCTTT CASKTDMNTEAFF
TRBD1 TRBJ1-1 TRBV5-1 NA TGCGCCAGCAGCTGGAAGGGGACAGTGAACACTGAAGCTTTCTTT CASSWKGTVNTEAFF
NA TRBJ2-4 TRBV20-1 few TGCAGTGCTCAGACTAGTATGGACATTCAGTACTTC CSAQTSMDIQYF
TRBD2 TRBJ2-3 TRBV12-3/TRBV12-4 many TGTGCCAGCAGTCAGTCACCTACTAGCGTTAACACAGATACGCAGTATTTT CASSQSPTSVNTDTQYF
TRBD2 TRBJ2-1 TRBV4-1 few TGCGCCAGCAGCCAATCTGCTAGCGGGGGCGCCTACAATGAGCAGTTCTTC CASSQSASGGAYNEQFF